The table lists the clone carrying this T cell receptor beta chain with a few counts. V lost 4 bases to trimming and J lost 5 bases, with 15 bases between them. CDR3 length: 15 amino acids. Germline lookup yields CDR1 SNHLY and CDR2 FYNNEI. Through a sample-barcoded 5' primer and a J-beta primer mix, a second PCR was run for 7 to 11 cycles. Each CDR3 protein gets one entry after TCRdb re-called the 5' RACE reads with MiXCR. Of 540,000 or so distinct CDR3 sequences listed, 25% to 30% are singletons. The source of the sample is a study of blood T cells in healthy people across ages. Overall study context: T cells yielded about one barcoded beta molecule per two cells through template switching.

V usage is TRBV2 and J usage is TRBJ1-5, with no clear D. The specimen sequenced was blood. The sequence was obtained from a woman in her seventies in good health. The CDR3 is CASSGEQLWDQPQHF. For the CDR3, the DNA is TGTGCCAGCAGTGGGGAACAGCTGTGGGATCAGCCCCAGCATTTT.